This T cell receptor (beta chain) was retrieved from a study of T-cell reconstitution after alpha-beta-depleted transplantation in children. The V gene's germline CDR1 is DFQATT and CDR2 SNEGSKA (reference sequence). Trimming took 2 bases from V and 3 from J, leaving 17 bases between them. CDR3 length: 15 residues. Unique molecular identifiers were incorporated into the prepared TCRbeta library. TCRdb analysed the PCR reads with MiXCR anew, one entry per CDR3 protein. Of approximately 650,000 distinct CDR3 sequences detected, about an eighth appear once; the ten largest clones hold roughly 0.77%. The input for sequencing was PBMCs, taken before TCRalphabeta/CD19-depleted stem cell transplant. The clonotype originates from a girl aged 2-10 years with congenital amegakaryocytic thrombocytopenia, due to receive a stem cell transplant. V gene TRBV20-1 combines with J gene TRBJ2-7, with a tentative D call TRBD2 (5 bases). The CDR3 DNA reads TGCAGTGCTAGAAGAGCCTGGACGAGCGGCTACGAGCAGTACTTC. This translates into CSARRAWTSGYEQYF.